These 3 T cell receptor beta chains were sequenced from one sample in a study of T cells in Graves' hyperthyroidism and ophthalmopathy. TCR beta CDR3 regions were amplified from RNA. TCR CDR3 regions were first amplified by RT-PCR with HTBI primers. TCRdb re-called the multiplex PCR reads through MiXCR, storing one row per CDR3 protein. This table holds around 700,000 distinct CDR3 sequences, around 20% found once. The sequenced sample was blood. All receptors come from a woman between 50 and 59 years old with Graves' hyperthyroidism that later progressed to Graves' ophthalmopathy.

This clonotype came up many times. This rearrangement joins TRBV2 to TRBJ2-3, with 11 bases lining up with TRBD1. Per germline, CDR1 SNHLY and CDR2 FYNNEI. The length of the CDR3 is 18 residues. Trimming took 1 base from V and 2 from J; bases not matched to a gene: 8. This CDR3 reads CASSEGTGGTPPTDTQYF. CDR3 coding DNA: TGTGCCAGCAGTGAAGGGACAGGGGGCACCCCCCCCACAGATACGCAGTATTTT.

At least ten counts were recorded for this clonotype. This chain links TRBV2 with TRBJ2-3, with a weak D call TRBD1 (5 bases). Germline V gene sequence: CDR1 SNHLY, CDR2 FYNNEI. The length of the CDR3 is 15 residues. V lost 7 bases to trimming and J lost 4 bases, with 18 bases between them. CDR3 in amino acids: CASTQGKGPSDTQYF. The CDR3 nucleotides are TGTGCCAGCACCCAAGGGAAGGGGCCGTCAGATACGCAGTATTTT. The full variable domain, with the rest looked up from reference TRBV2 and TRBJ2-3, is EPEVTQTPSHQVTQMGQEVILRCVPISNHLYFYWYRQILGQKVEFLVSFYNNEISEKSEIFDDQFSVERPDGSNFTLKIRSTKLEDSAMYFCASTQGKGPSDTQYFGPGTRLTVL.

This clonotype was counted ten times or more. The chain uses TRBV6-1 and TRBJ2-3, with TRBD1 as a possible D gene (5 bases). Trimming cost V 1 base and J 1 base, with 6 bases left between them. CDR3 length: 14 amino acids. Germline V CDR1 and CDR2: MNHNS, SASEGT. CDR3 region: CASSEVGRTDTQYF. The CDR3 DNA follows: TGTGCCAGCAGTGAAGTGGGGCGCACAGATACGCAGTATTTT.